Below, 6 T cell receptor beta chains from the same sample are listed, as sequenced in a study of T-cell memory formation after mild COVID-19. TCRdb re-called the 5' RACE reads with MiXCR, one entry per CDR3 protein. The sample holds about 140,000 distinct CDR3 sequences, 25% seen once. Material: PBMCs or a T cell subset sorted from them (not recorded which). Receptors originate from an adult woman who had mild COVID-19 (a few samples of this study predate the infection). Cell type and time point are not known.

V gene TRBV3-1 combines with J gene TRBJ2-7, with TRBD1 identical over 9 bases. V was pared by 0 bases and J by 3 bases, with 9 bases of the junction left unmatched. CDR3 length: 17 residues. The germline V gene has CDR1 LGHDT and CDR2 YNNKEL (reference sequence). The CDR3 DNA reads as TGTGCCAGCAGCCAAGATCTAAGGGGACAGGGTTTCTACGAGCAGTACTTC. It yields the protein CASSQDLRGQGFYEQYF.

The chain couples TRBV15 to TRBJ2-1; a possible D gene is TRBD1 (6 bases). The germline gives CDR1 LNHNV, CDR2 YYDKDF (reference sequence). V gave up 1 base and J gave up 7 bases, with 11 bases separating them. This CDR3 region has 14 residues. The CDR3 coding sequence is TGTGCCACCAGCAGAGGCAGGGGAAAAAATGAGCAGTTCTTC. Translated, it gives CATSRGRGKNEQFF.

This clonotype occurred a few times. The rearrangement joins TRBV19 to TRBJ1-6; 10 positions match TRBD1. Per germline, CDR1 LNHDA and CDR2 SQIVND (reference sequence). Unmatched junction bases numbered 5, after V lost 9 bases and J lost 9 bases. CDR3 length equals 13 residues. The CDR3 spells CASSGQGFSPLHF. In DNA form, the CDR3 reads TGTGCCAGCTCGGGACAGGGGTTTTCACCCCTCCACTTT.

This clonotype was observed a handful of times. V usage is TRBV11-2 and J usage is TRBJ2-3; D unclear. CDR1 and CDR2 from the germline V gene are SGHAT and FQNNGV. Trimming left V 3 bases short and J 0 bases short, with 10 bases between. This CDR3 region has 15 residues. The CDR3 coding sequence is TGTGCCAGCAGCTTGCCTTGGGATAGCACAGATACGCAGTATTTT. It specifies CASSLPWDSTDTQYF.

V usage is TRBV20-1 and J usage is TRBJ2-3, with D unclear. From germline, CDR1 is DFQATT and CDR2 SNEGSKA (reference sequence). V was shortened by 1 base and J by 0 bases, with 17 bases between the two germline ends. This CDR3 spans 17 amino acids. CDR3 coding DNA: TGCAGTGCTAGAGTAGATAACTCCACCTCTAGCACAGATACGCAGTATTTT. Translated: CSARVDNSTSSTDTQYF.

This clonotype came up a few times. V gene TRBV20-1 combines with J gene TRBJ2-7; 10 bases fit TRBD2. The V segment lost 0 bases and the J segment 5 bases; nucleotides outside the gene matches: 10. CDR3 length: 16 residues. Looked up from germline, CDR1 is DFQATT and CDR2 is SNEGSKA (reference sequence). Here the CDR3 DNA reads TGCAGTGCTAGAGACTGGGGTCTAGCGGGAGAAGACGAGCAGTACTTC. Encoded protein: CSARDWGLAGEDEQYF.